The entry below gives a single T cell receptor (beta chain) sequence along with its context. The target antigen is unknown. The source of the sample is a study of PD-1 blockade in classical Hodgkin lymphoma. Relapses following autologous stem cell transplantation were seen in all patients, with brentuximab vedotin exposure varying. Study-level results: Whoever responded completely had baseline diversity much like that seen in newly diagnosed patients.

Produced via immunoSEQ multiplex PCR; TCRdb's table is partial and in-frame only. The table includes tens of thousands of clones, under 90% detected once. The material was peripheral blood mononuclear cells (PBMCs), obtained at baseline. The TCR comes from a human donor with classical Hodgkin lymphoma.

The CDR3 sequence is CAISSDSWANVLTF. The DNA for the CDR3 is TGTGCCATTTCTAGCGATTCGTGGGCCAACGTCCTGACTTTC. The chain links TRBV2 to TRBJ2-6; possible D gene TRBD2, 6 bases. Trimming left V 10 bases short and J 5 bases short, with 15 bases between. This CDR3 spans 14 amino acids. Germline loops: CDR1 SNHLY, CDR2 FYNNEI.